The next 2 T cell receptor beta chains were all read from a single sample in a study of CD8+CD57+ T cells in acquired aplastic anemia. Patients picked for sequencing had shown CD8+CD57+ cell expansion detected by flow cytometry. Profiling that covered TCR beta VDJ and CDR3 relied on genomic DNA as its template. TCRdb passed the reads through MiXCR, listing each CDR3 protein once. The sample contains fewer than 200,000 distinct CDR3 sequences, 65% to 75% of which appear only once. Sequenced material: sorted CD4+, CD8+, or CD8+CD57+ T cells (not recorded which) from PBMCs. The receptors here all came from a human donor with aplastic anemia.

The chain joins TRBV7-9 to TRBJ2-7, with 7 bases aligning to TRBD2. J gave up 5 bases and V 0 bases, and 1 base lay outside the gene matches. This CDR3 region has 13 residues. The V gene's germline CDR1 is SEHNR and CDR2 FQNEAQ (reference sequence). The CDR3 sequence is CASSLASGNEQYF. DNA for the CDR3: TGTGCCAGCAGCTTAGCGAGCGGGAACGAGCAGTACTTC.

This chain joins TRBV10-3 and TRBJ2-5; TRBD2 is a possible D gene (6 bases). Germline V gene lookup returns CDR1 ENHRY and CDR2 SYGVKD. This CDR3 has 13 amino acids. The V end lost 6 bases, the J end lost 3 bases, and 11 bases lay between the germline ends. CDR3 in DNA: TGTGCCATCAGCGGGTCGGGGGAAGAGACCCAGTACTTC. Its protein product is CAISGSGEETQYF.